Below, 5 T cell receptor beta chains from the same sample are listed, as sequenced in a study of vaccination effects on CD4 cells after COVID-19. These receptors have no identified antigens. Sequencing was performed with immunoSEQ multiplex PCR; in TCRdb, only in-frame clones are kept and a portion is missing. The data show tens of thousands of clones, approximately 79% seen once. The culture ran for approximately 10 days, and then CD4+ T cells were isolated. Two-dose vaccination with either BNT162b2 or mRNA-1273 was given to the participants. The specimen comprised CD4+ T cells from PBMCs cultured without peptide, sampled after COVID-19 vaccination. All receptors derive from a human donor who received a COVID-19 vaccine.

The genes are TRBV6-4 and TRBJ2-1, with 7 bases aligning to TRBD1. The CDR3 totals 13 residues. Germline assignment: CDR1 MRHNA and CDR2 SNTAGT. J gave up 6 bases and V 4 bases, and 3 bases lay outside the gene matches. The CDR3 protein is CASSGNRGNEQFF. The CDR3 nucleotides read TGTGCCAGCAGTGGAAACAGGGGCAATGAGCAGTTCTTC.

This chain links TRBV4-1 with TRBJ1-5; no definite D call. Germline CDR1 and CDR2: MGHRA and YSYEKL. The CDR3 sequence is 14 residues long. The V end lost 1 base, the J end lost 1 base, and 5 bases lay between the germline ends. CDR3 sequence reads: CASSQVSSNQPQHF. The CDR3 DNA reads TGCGCCAGCAGCCAAGTTTCCAGCAATCAGCCCCAGCATTTT.

CDR3 sequence reads: CASSDAGTSSTDTQYF. CDR3 in DNA: TGCGCCAGCAGTGACGCCGGGACTAGCAGCACAGATACGCAGTATTTT. The chain carries TRBV10-1 and TRBJ2-3; 9 bases match TRBD2. CDR1 and CDR2 (germline): WNHNN, SYGVQD (reference sequence). This CDR3 is built from 16 residues. V gave up 3 bases and J gave up 0 bases; unmatched junction bases: 4.

This clone showed up just a few times. J is TRBJ2-1 and V is TRBV24-1, with D possibly matching TRBD2 (6 bases). Deletions cut 5 bases from V and 9 bases from J, with 16 bases between. In germline, CDR1 is KGHDR, CDR2 SFDVKD. CDR3 length: 14 residues. The CDR3 nucleotides are TGTGCCACCAGTGCTCCAGGCGGGAAAGCTGAGCAGTTCTTC. The encoded protein is CATSAPGGKAEQFF.

The chain employs TRBV28 and TRBJ2-1, with TRBD2 as a possible D gene (6 bases). V was clipped by 3 bases and J by 4 bases, with 10 bases between them. In germline, CDR1 is MDHEN, CDR2 SYDVKM. The CDR3 is made up of 14 amino acids. CDR3 protein: CASSLAGPYNEQFF. CDR3 bases: TGTGCCAGCAGTTTGGCGGGGCCGTACAATGAGCAGTTCTTC.